A single sample gave rise to the 28 T cell receptor beta chains below, sequenced in a study of shared clonotypes between healthy human individuals. This table comes from immunoSEQ multiplex PCR, and its TCRdb copy is limited to in-frame clones, with some not included. The sample includes around 2.5 million clones, approximately 93% seen only once; the top ten take 0.36%. Sequencing input: naive CD4+ T cells from PBMCs. The sample's subset: CD45RA+ positively selected. The receptors come from a man between 18 and 29 years old in good health. Some clones in this sample may be carry-over from other donors' samples.

This clone has just one count. The chain employs TRBV2 and TRBJ2-5; 15 bases agree with TRBD2. Germline CDR1 reads SNHLY; CDR2 reads FYNNEI. V lost 6 bases to trimming and J lost 7 bases; unmatched junction nucleotides: 9. The CDR3 spans 16 residues. The CDR3 nucleotides read TGTGCCAGCAGACCCGGACTAGCGGGAGGGCCAGGGACCCAGTACTTC. Amino acid sequence: CASRPGLAGGPGTQYF.

This sequence joins TRBV19 and TRBJ1-4; D ambiguous. V lost 6 bases to trimming and J lost 8 bases, with 19 bases between them. The germline V gene has CDR1 LNHDA and CDR2 SQIVND (reference sequence). CDR3 length equals 15 residues. Here the CDR3 DNA reads TGTGCCAGTAGCCAGTCGGCGGGCTTTATGGAAAAACTGTTTTTT. Protein: CASSQSAGFMEKLFF. Full variable domain (missing parts from reference TRBV19 and TRBJ1-4): DGGITQSPKYLFRKEGQNVTLSCEQNLNHDAMYWYRQDPGQGLRLIYYSQIVNDFQKGDIAEGYSVSREKKESFPLTVTSAQKNPTAFYLCASSQSAGFMEKLFFGSGTQLSVL.

The chain carries TRBV30 and TRBJ1-6; 7 bases are shared with TRBD1. The CDR3 consists of 15 residues. Looked up from germline, CDR1 is GTSNPN and CDR2 is SVGIG (reference sequence). J gave up 11 bases and V 0 bases, and 10 bases lay outside the gene matches. The CDR3 here is CAWSVQGQGRPPLHF. The DNA for the CDR3 is TGTGCCTGGAGTGTACAGGGGCAGGGCCGACCACCCCTCCACTTT.

The chain is built from TRBV7-3 and TRBJ1-2, with 12 bases matching TRBD1. The length of the CDR3 is 14 residues. Germline CDR1 and CDR2: SGHTA and FQGTGA. The junction had 3 bases not matched to a gene; V was cut back by 3 bases and J by 7 bases. This CDR3 reads CASSLGQGAAGYTF. CDR3 sequence (DNA): TGTGCCAGCAGCTTGGGACAGGGGGCGGCTGGCTACACCTTC.

This rearrangement joins TRBV7-8 to TRBJ2-3; TRBD2 might be the D (6 bases). The ends were cut back, 6 bases at V and 5 bases at J, with 33 bases in the middle. CDR3 length equals 20 residues. Per the germline V gene, CDR1 is SGHVS and CDR2 is FQNEAQ. CDR3 protein: CASSQTRRRYIRESGDTQYF. The CDR3 DNA is TGTGCCAGCAGTCAGACACGGAGGAGGTATATACGGGAGTCGGGAGATACGCAGTATTTT.

This sequence joins TRBV19 and TRBJ2-7, with TRBD1 matching 10 bases. The V gene's germline CDR1 is LNHDA and CDR2 SQIVND (reference sequence). Trimming removed 7 bases from V and 5 bases from J; junction bases left unmatched: 8. The CDR3 consists of 14 residues. The CDR3 reads CASTGTGERDEQYF. The CDR3, as DNA: TGTGCCAGTACCGGGACAGGGGAGAGGGACGAGCAGTACTTC.

In this sample, this clone turned up a few times. This chain connects TRBV29-1 to TRBJ1-1, with 10 bases fitting TRBD1. The junction had 5 bases not matched to a gene; V was cut back by 6 bases and J by 1 base. The CDR3 runs to 14 residues. Germline CDR1 reads SQVTM; CDR2 reads ANQGSEA. In nucleotides, the CDR3 is TGCAGCGTCCTAAGGACAGGGGGGAACACTGAAGCTTTCTTT. This sequence encodes CSVLRTGGNTEAFF. Filled out from reference TRBV29-1 and TRBJ1-1, the complete variable domain reads SAVISQKPSRDICQRGTSLTIQCQVDSQVTMMFWYRQQPGQSLTLIATANQGSEATYESGFVIDKFPISRPNLTFSTLTVSNMSPEDSSIYLCSVLRTGGNTEAFFGQGTRLTVV.

The CDR3 DNA reads as TGCGCCAGCAGCCAAGTCTACGAGCAGTACTTC. As protein: CASSQVYEQYF. The rearrangement uses TRBV4-3 and TRBJ2-7; D is undetermined. The CDR3 loop spans 11 amino acids. V was shortened by 1 base and J by 3 bases, with 1 base between the two germline ends. Germline-derived CDR1 and CDR2 are LGHNA and YSLEER.

This clone was recorded a few times. The chain carries TRBV7-2 and TRBJ1-1; no definite D call. Germline CDR1 is SGHTA and CDR2 is FQGNSA. V lost 7 bases, J lost 10 bases, and 19 bases lay in between. The CDR3 loop spans 13 amino acids. The chain's CDR3 is CASTVTRVLPAFF. DNA for the CDR3: TGTGCCAGCACCGTAACTAGGGTTCTTCCAGCTTTCTTT.

On this clone itself: The identical CDR3 is also encoded by other nucleotide sequences in the sample. This chain links TRBV29-1 with TRBJ2-7; 9 bases match TRBD1. V shed 6 bases, J shed 4 bases, and the junction held 7 bases outside the gene matches. This CDR3 has 13 residues. The germline V gene encodes CDR1 SQVTM and CDR2 ANQGSEA. CDR3 amino acids: CSVPGQGLYEQYF. The CDR3 coding sequence is TGCAGCGTCCCCGGACAGGGGCTGTACGAGCAGTACTTC.

The chain links TRBV11-2 to TRBJ2-7; 10 nucleotides align to TRBD1. There are 15 residues in the CDR3. The V and J ends lost 0 bases and 4 bases, in that order; junction bases with no gene match: 3. Germline assignment: CDR1 SGHAT and CDR2 FQNNGV. CDR3 region: CASSLDRDRGYEQYF. The CDR3 DNA follows: TGTGCCAGCAGCTTAGATAGGGACAGGGGTTACGAGCAGTACTTC.

This chain connects TRBV2 to TRBJ2-7, with 11 bases identical to TRBD1. V lost 6 bases and J lost 0; bases outside the gene matches: 4. The CDR3 is 15 residues long. Per the germline V gene, CDR1 is SNHLY and CDR2 is FYNNEI. In nucleotides, the CDR3 is TGTGCCAGCAGCGGACAGGGGGCGTTCTCCTACGAGCAGTACTTC. Amino acids: CASSGQGAFSYEQYF.

V gene TRBV7-9 combines with J gene TRBJ2-5; D remains ambiguous. The J call may be wrong; the DNA end is better matched by TRBJ2-7. The germline V gene has CDR1 SEHNR and CDR2 FQNEAQ (reference sequence). This CDR3 is 12 amino acids long. The CDR3 region is CASSEISYEQYF. The CDR3 DNA is TGTGCCAGCAGCGAGATCTCCTACGAGCAGTACTTC.

The chain employs TRBV10-3 and TRBJ2-2; TRBD2 might be the D (6 bases). V was clipped by 7 bases and J by 8 bases, with 14 bases between them. CDR3 length: 13 residues. The V gene's germline CDR1 is ENHRY and CDR2 SYGVKD. Written as DNA, the CDR3 is TGTGCCATCAATAACGGCGGGGAAGGGGAGCTGTTTTTT. It yields the protein CAINNGGEGELFF.

V gene TRBV5-1 combines with J gene TRBJ1-3; a possible D gene is TRBD1 (5 bases). V lost 4 bases and J lost 0, with 11 bases in between. CDR1 is SGHRS and CDR2 is YFSETQ in the germline V gene. This CDR3 contains 15 residues. This chain's CDR3 is CASSPGAISGNTIYF. Written as DNA, the CDR3 is TGCGCCAGCAGCCCCGGGGCCATCTCTGGAAACACCATATATTTT.

Only one count was recorded for this clone. The rearrangement links TRBV18 to TRBJ2-5; unclear D gene. Germline V lookup: CDR1 KGHSH, CDR2 LQKENI. The CDR3 spans 12 residues. Trimming shortened V by 6 bases and J by 5 bases, and 10 bases separated the two germline ends. Here the CDR3 DNA reads TGTGCCAGCTCCCCCCAAGTCGAGACCCAGTACTTC. Protein: CASSPQVETQYF.

This chain uses TRBV15 with TRBJ2-1; 9 bases map to TRBD2. CDR3 size: 15 residues. After removal of 5 bases from V and 5 bases from J, the junction contained 7 bases not matched to a gene. Germline V gene sequence: CDR1 LNHNV, CDR2 YYDKDF (reference sequence). The CDR3, as DNA: TGTGCCACCAGCGTAAGGCTAGCGGGGCACAATGAGCAGTTCTTC. Encoded protein: CATSVRLAGHNEQFF.

The rearrangement uses TRBV9 and TRBJ2-3; D is unclear. The length of the CDR3 is 16 residues. Trimming stripped 0 bases from V and 1 base from J, with 12 bases between. Per germline, CDR1 SGDLS and CDR2 YYNGEE. The chain's CDR3 is CASSVDPGWGTDTQYF. For the CDR3, the DNA is TGTGCCAGCAGCGTAGACCCCGGTTGGGGCACAGATACGCAGTATTTT.

Concerning this clone: Within the sample, other DNA sequences also encode this same CDR3. The genes are TRBV5-4 and TRBJ2-1; D possibly corresponds to TRBD2 (5 bases). The V end lost 0 bases, the J end lost 2 bases, and 6 bases lay between the germline ends. Germline CDR1 reads SGHNT; CDR2 reads YYREEE (reference sequence). The CDR3 is 14 amino acids. The CDR3 loop is CASSLAGTYNEQFF. The CDR3, as DNA: TGTGCCAGCAGCTTGGCGGGAACCTACAATGAGCAGTTCTTC.

This chain uses TRBV7-3 with TRBJ2-1; 9 bases are shared with TRBD2. Germline V CDR1 and CDR2: SGHTA, FQGTGA. Trimming at V came to 6 bases and at J to 0 bases, leaving 3 bases not matched to a gene. The length of the CDR3 is 15 residues. Here the CDR3 reads CASSNSGSSYNEQFF. CDR3 in DNA: TGTGCCAGCAGTAATAGCGGGAGCTCCTACAATGAGCAGTTCTTC. The variable domain in full, with the rest retrieved from reference TRBV7-3 and TRBJ2-1, is GAGVSQTPSNKVTEKGKYVELRCDPISGHTALYWYRQSLGQGPEFLIYFQGTGAADDSGLPNDRFFAVRPEGSVSTLKIQRTERGDSAVYLCASSNSGSSYNEQFFGPGTRLTVL.

The J gene is TRBJ2-5, the V gene TRBV28; D unclear. This CDR3 is 16 amino acids long. V lost 2 bases, J lost 1 base, and 14 bases lay in between. The germline CDR1 and CDR2 sequences are MDHEN and SYDVKM. The CDR3 DNA follows: TGTGCCAGCAGTTTAAATGTCTGGGTAAGCCAAGAGACCCAGTACTTC. Translation gives CASSLNVWVSQETQYF.

The chain has TRBV5-5 and TRBJ2-3, with 10 bases fitting TRBD2. Trimming at V came to 2 bases and at J to 5 bases, leaving 17 bases not matched to a gene. CDR3 length: 19 residues. Germline loops: CDR1 SGHKS, CDR2 YYEKEE (reference sequence). The CDR3 is CASSFDPLASGSKVDTQYF. CDR3 in DNA: TGTGCCAGCAGCTTCGATCCCTTGGCTAGCGGGAGCAAGGTAGATACGCAGTATTTT.

The chain is built from TRBV6-6 and TRBJ2-3, with a tentative D call TRBD1 (6 bases). The V and J ends lost 6 bases and 7 bases respectively, with 17 bases between them. Germline loops: CDR1 MNHNY, CDR2 SVGAGI (reference sequence). This CDR3 has 14 residues. CDR3 in amino acids: CASSSKPQGNTQYF. The DNA of the CDR3 is TGTGCCAGCAGCTCCAAACCCCAGGGGAATACGCAGTATTTT.

This clone was counted once. The V call is TRBV29-1, the J call TRBJ2-3, with TRBD2 matching 12 bases. This CDR3 contains 14 residues. Unmatched junction bases numbered 8, after V lost 8 bases and J lost 5 bases. Germline assignment: CDR1 SQVTM and CDR2 ANQGSEA. CDR3 residues: CSPRLAGEVDTQYF. DNA of the CDR3: TGCAGCCCCCGACTAGCGGGAGAAGTAGATACGCAGTATTTT.

This chain uses TRBV6-1 with TRBJ1-4, with D hard to call. Looked up from germline, CDR1 is MNHNS and CDR2 is SASEGT. CDR3 length equals 13 residues. Trimming left V 6 bases short and J 4 bases short, with 9 bases between. In nucleotides, the CDR3 is TGTGCCAGCAGGCGGGCCCGTAATGAAAAACTGTTTTTT. This sequence encodes CASRRARNEKLFF.

Comment on this clone: One end of the junction is discordant with germline, which a read error may explain. The gene calls are TRBV7-7 and TRBJ2-5, with D maybe TRBD1 (5 bases). The V gene's germline CDR1 is SSHAT and CDR2 FNYEAQ (reference sequence). This CDR3 is 16 amino acids long. The CDR3 DNA reads TGTGCCAGCAGCCTTGTGGGGCTGGTGGGCCAAGGGACCCAGTACTTC. The encoded protein is CASSLVGLVGQGTQYF.

The CDR3 loop reads CATRAGGLGQPQHF. CDR3 nucleotide sequence: TGTGCCACCAGAGCAGGGGGCTTGGGGCAGCCCCAGCATTTT. This chain connects TRBV15 to TRBJ1-5, with 8 positions matching TRBD1. The ends lost 6 bases at V and 7 bases at J; junction bases unmatched: 8. Germline CDR1 LNHNV, CDR2 YYDKDF (reference sequence). The CDR3 contains 14 residues.

The chain couples TRBV11-2 to TRBJ1-2; no definite D call. V was clipped by 7 bases and J by 3 bases, with 18 bases between them. Germline assignment: CDR1 SGHAT and CDR2 FQNNGV. This CDR3 contains 15 residues. CDR3 in amino acids: CASTPFLTEDYGYTF. As DNA, the CDR3 is TGTGCCAGCACCCCATTTCTCACAGAGGACTATGGCTACACCTTC.